Each of the 9 T cell receptor beta chains below was sequenced from the same sample in a study of monozygotic twins with inflammatory bowel disease (dated by TCRdb to the late 2010s). The library came from 5' RACE. Instrument used: Illumina HiSeq 2500. TCRdb reprocessed the raw reads; every CDR3 protein sequence is a single record, and DNA is not supplied. The sample table includes some 200,000 distinct CDR3 sequences. The ten biggest clones cover roughly 8% of the sample. Sequenced input: blood. Every receptor here comes from a human donor with ulcerative colitis or Crohn's disease, or a healthy co-twin of an affected twin (not recorded which).

The chain joins TRBV6-6 to TRBJ2-2. In germline, CDR1 is MNHNY, CDR2 SVGAGI (reference sequence). This CDR3 is 13 amino acids long. CDR3 region: CASSYTEPGELFF.

The chain employs TRBV3-1 and TRBJ1-1. Germline V gene lookup returns CDR1 LGHDT and CDR2 YNNKEL (reference sequence). The CDR3 totals 14 residues. CDR3: CASSRFGGGTEAFF.

The rearrangement joins TRBV7-2 to TRBJ1-2; TCRdb names TRBD1, which stays unverified in the absence of DNA. This CDR3 spans 15 amino acids. Germline V gene data show CDR1 as SGHTA and CDR2 as FQGNSA. This CDR3 reads CASNADRGKGYGYTF.

The rearrangement links TRBV13 to TRBJ2-1; TCRdb's D call, TRBD2, is unchecked because there is no DNA. Germline loops: CDR1 PRHDT, CDR2 FYEKMQ (reference sequence). This CDR3 is built from 18 residues. The chain's CDR3 is CASSLAAASGIYYNEQFF. The full variable domain, completed using reference TRBV13 and TRBJ2-1, is AAGVIQSPRHLIKEKRETATLKCYPIPRHDTVYWYQQGPGQDPQFLISFYEKMQSDKGSIPDRFSAQQFSDYHSELNMSSLELGDSALYFCASSLAAASGIYYNEQFFGPGTRLTVL.

The rearrangement links TRBV12-3 or TRBV12-4 to TRBJ2-1; there is no DNA to check the TCRdb D call of TRBD2. The CDR3 totals 15 residues. The CDR3 reads CASSLVGGRANEQFF.

The chain carries TRBV5-1 and TRBJ2-5; the D call from TCRdb, TRBD2, cannot be confirmed without DNA. Germline CDR1 reads SGHRS; CDR2 reads YFSETQ. This CDR3 region has 14 residues. CDR3 sequence: CASRSSGVGETQYF.

This chain connects TRBV7-6 to TRBJ2-7. The germline gives CDR1 SGHVS, CDR2 FNYEAQ. The CDR3 covers 14 residues. CDR3 loop: CASSLSEGPYEQYF.

The rearrangement uses TRBV5-1 and TRBJ2-3; the D call from TCRdb, TRBD2, cannot be confirmed without DNA. The CDR3 loop spans 16 amino acids. Germline V lookup: CDR1 SGHRS, CDR2 YFSETQ. This chain's CDR3 is CASSGGTSGNTDTQYF.

The CDR3 protein is CSVEEGTGVFYEQYF. The genes are TRBV29-1 and TRBJ2-7; TCRdb's assignment of TRBD1 cannot be checked, as there is no DNA. Germline lookup yields CDR1 SQVTM and CDR2 ANQGSEA. The CDR3 is made up of 15 amino acids.